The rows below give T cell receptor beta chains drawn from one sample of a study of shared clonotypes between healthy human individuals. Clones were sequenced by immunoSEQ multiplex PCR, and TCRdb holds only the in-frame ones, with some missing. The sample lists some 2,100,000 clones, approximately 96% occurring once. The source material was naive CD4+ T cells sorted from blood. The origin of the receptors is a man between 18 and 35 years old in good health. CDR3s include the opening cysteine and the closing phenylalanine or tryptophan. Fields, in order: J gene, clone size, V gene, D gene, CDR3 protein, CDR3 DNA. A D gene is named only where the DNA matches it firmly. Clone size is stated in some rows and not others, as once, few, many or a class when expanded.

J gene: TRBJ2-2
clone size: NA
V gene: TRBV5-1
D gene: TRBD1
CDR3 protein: CASSLTQGSTGELFF
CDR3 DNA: TGCGCCAGCAGCTTGACACAGGGGAGCACCGGGGAGCTGTTTTTT

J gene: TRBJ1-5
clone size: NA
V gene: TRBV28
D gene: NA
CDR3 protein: CASSLLRNSNQPQHF
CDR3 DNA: TGTGCCAGCAGTTTATTACGGAATAGCAATCAGCCCCAGCATTTT

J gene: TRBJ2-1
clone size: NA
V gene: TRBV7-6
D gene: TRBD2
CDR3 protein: CASSPASGGYNEQFF
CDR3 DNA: TGTGCCAGCAGCCCGGCTAGCGGGGGTTACAATGAGCAGTTCTTC

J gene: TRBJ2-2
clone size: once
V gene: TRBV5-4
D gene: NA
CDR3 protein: CASSSPRGSVTGELFF
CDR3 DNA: TGTGCCAGCAGCTCCCCTCGGGGCTCAGTGACCGGGGAGCTGTTTTTT

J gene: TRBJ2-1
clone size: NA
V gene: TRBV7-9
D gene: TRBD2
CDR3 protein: CASSLRTSSYNEQFF
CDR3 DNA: TGTGCCAGCAGCTTAAGGACTAGCTCCTACAATGAGCAGTTCTTC

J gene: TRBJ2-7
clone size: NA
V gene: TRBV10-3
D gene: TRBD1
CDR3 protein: CAISTRQGSYEQYF
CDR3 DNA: TGTGCCATCAGTACCCGACAGGGATCTTACGAGCAGTACTTC

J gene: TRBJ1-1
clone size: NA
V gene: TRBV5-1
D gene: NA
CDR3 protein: CASSYELGGTEAFF
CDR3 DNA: TGCGCCAGCAGCTACGAATTGGGGGGTACTGAAGCTTTCTTT

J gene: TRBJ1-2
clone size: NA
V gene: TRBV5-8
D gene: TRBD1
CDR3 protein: CASSFVRDRHYGYTF
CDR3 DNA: TGTGCCAGCAGCTTTGTCCGGGACAGGCACTATGGCTACACCTTC

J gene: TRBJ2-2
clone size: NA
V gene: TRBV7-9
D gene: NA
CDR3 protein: CASTLSGTGNTGELFF
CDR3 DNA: TGTGCCAGCACCCTAAGCGGGACAGGGAACACCGGGGAGCTGTTTTTT

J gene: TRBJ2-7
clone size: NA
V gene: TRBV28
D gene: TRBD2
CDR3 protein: CASSLRRASGGIPYEQYF
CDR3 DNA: TGTGCCAGCAGTTTGAGGAGGGCTAGCGGGGGGATCCCCTACGAGCAGTACTTC

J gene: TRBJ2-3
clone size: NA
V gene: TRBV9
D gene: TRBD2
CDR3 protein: CASSGRTSGSSDTQYF
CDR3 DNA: TGTGCCAGCAGCGGTCGGACTAGCGGGAGTTCAGATACGCAGTATTTT

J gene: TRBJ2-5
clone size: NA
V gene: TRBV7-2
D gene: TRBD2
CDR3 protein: CASSLGGTTIHPETQYF
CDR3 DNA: TGTGCCAGCAGCTTAGGGGGGACTACCATCCATCCAGAGACCCAGTACTTC

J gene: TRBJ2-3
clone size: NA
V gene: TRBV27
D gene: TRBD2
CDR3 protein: CASSLSFSGRPGTQYF
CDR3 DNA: TGTGCCAGCAGTTTATCGTTTAGCGGGAGGCCCGGTACGCAGTATTTT

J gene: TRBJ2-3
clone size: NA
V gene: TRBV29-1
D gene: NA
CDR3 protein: CSVEGRLAPGDTQYF
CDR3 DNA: TGCAGCGTTGAAGGTCGGTTGGCACCGGGGGATACGCAGTATTTT

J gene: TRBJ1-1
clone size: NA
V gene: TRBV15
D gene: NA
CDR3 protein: CATSLGTGTEAFF
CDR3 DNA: TGTGCCACCAGCTTAGGGACCGGGACTGAAGCTTTCTTT

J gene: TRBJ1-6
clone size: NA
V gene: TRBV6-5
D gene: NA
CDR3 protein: CASRQGQSPLHF
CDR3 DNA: TGTGCCAGCAGACAGGGTCAGTCACCCCTCCACTTT

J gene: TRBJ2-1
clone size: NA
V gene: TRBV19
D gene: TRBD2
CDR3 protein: CASSRRLAGGHNEQFF
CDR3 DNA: TGTGCCAGTAGTCGACGACTAGCGGGGGGGCACAATGAGCAGTTCTTC

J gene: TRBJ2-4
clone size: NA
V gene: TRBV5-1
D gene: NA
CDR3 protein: CASSIGGGTTKNIQYF
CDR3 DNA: TGCGCCAGCAGCATAGGGGGAGGTACGACCAAAAACATTCAGTACTTC

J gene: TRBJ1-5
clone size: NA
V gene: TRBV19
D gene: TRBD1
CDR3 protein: CASSIVAGTGGQPQHF
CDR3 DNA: TGTGCCAGTAGTATAGTAGCTGGGACAGGAGGTCAGCCCCAGCATTTT

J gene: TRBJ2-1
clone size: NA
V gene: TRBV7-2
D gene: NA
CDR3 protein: CASSLSFIAVSQFF
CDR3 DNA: TGTGCCAGCAGCTTAAGTTTTATCGCGGTATCGCAGTTCTTC

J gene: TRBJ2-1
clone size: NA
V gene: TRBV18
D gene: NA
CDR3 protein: CASSPIGTSSYNEQFF
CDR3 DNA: TGTGCCAGCTCACCCATCGGGACCAGCTCCTACAATGAGCAGTTCTTC

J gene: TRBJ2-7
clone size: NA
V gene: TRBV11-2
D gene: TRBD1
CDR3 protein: CASRGQGVYEQYF
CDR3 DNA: TGTGCCAGCAGGGGACAGGGGGTCTACGAGCAGTACTTC

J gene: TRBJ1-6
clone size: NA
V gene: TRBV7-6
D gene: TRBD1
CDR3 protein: CASSLATGDPWRNSPLHF
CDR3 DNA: TGTGCCAGCAGCTTGGCGACAGGGGACCCCTGGAGGAATTCACCCCTCCACTTT

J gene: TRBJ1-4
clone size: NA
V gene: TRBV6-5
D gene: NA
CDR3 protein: CASSFIQGDEKLFF
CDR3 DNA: TGTGCCAGCAGTTTCATACAGGGAGATGAAAAACTGTTTTTT

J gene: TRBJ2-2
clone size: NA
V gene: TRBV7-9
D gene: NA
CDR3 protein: CASSFTLTGELFF
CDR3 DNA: TGTGCCAGCAGCTTTACCCTTACTGGGGAGCTGTTTTTT